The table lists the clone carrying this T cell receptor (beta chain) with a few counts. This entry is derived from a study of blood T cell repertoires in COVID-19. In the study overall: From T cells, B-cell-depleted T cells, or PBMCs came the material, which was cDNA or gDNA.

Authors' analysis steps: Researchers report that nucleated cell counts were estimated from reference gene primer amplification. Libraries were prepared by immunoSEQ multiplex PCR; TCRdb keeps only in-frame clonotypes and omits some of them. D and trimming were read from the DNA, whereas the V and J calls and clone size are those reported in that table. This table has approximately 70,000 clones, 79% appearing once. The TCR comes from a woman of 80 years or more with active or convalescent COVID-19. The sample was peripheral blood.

CDR3 residues: CASSQNGGATETQYF. CDR3 in DNA: TGTGCCAGCAGCCAGAACGGGGGGGCGACAGAGACCCAGTACTTC. The rearrangement uses TRBV14 and TRBJ2-5; 8 nucleotides align to TRBD2. Germline V gene lookup returns CDR1 SGHDN and CDR2 FVKESK. The V segment lost 3 bases and the J segment 4 bases; nucleotides outside the gene matches: 7. This CDR3 has 15 amino acids.